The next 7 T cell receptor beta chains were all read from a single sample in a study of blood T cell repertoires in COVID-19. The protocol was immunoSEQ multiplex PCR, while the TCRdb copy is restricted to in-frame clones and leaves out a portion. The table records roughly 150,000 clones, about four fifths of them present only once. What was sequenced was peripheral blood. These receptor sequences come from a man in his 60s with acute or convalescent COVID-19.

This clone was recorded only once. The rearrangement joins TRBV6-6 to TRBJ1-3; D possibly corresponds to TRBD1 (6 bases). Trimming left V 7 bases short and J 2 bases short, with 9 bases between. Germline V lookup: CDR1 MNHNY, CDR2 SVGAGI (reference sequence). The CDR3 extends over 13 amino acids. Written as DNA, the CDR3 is TGTGCCAGCAAGGACAGAGCTGGAAACACCATATATTTT. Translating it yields CASKDRAGNTIYF.

CDR3: CASSPTGRTDTQYF. CDR3 coding DNA: TGTGCCAGCAGTCCAACAGGGCGCACAGATACGCAGTATTTT. The chain carries TRBV7-7 and TRBJ2-3, with TRBD1 as a possible D gene (6 bases). CDR1 and CDR2 (germline): SSHAT, FNYEAQ (reference sequence). This CDR3 spans 14 amino acids. V was pared by 6 bases and J by 1 base, with 11 bases between.

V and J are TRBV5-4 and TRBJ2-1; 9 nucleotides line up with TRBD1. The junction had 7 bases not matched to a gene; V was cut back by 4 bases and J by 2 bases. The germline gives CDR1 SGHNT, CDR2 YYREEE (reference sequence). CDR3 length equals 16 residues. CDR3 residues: CASSISQGAAYNEQFF. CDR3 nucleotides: TGTGCCAGCAGCATTTCACAGGGGGCAGCCTACAATGAGCAGTTCTTC.

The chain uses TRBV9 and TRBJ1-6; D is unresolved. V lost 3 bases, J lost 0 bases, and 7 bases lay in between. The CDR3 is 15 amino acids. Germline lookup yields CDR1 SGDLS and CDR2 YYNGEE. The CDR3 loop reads CASSEESSYNSPLHF. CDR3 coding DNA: TGTGCCAGCAGCGAGGAGAGCTCCTATAATTCACCCCTCCACTTT.

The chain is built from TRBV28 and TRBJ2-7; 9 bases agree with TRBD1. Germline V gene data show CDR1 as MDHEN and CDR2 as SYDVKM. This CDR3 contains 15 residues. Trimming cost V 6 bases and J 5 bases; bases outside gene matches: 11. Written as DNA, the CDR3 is TGTGCCAGCAGACTTCCCGGGACAGGGAACCACGAGCAGTACTTC. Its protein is CASRLPGTGNHEQYF.

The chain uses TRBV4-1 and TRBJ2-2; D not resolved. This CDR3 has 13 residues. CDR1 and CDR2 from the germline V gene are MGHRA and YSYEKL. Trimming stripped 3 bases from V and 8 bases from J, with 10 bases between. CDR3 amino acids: CASSQARRGELFF. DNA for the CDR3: TGCGCCAGCAGCCAGGCCCGGCGGGGGGAGCTGTTTTTT.

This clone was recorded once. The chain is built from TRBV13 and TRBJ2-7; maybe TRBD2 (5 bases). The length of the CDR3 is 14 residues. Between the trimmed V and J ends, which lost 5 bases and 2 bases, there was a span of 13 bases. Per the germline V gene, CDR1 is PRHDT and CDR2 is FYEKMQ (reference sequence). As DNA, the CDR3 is TGTGCCAGCAGCCCACGGACTCGACCCTACGAGCAGTACTTC. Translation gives CASSPRTRPYEQYF.